The rows below give T cell receptor beta chains drawn from one sample of a study of T cell responses to AZD1222 COVID-19 vaccine. Assay: immunoSEQ multiplex PCR; the TCRdb copy retains only in-frame clones and omits some. The table shows around 99,000 clones, with roughly 88% occurring only once. Sequenced here: peripheral blood, sampled on day 0 of MenACWY control vaccination. The receptors here all came from an adult in good health. CDR3s include the opening cysteine and the closing phenylalanine or tryptophan. A D gene is named only where the DNA matches it firmly. Clone size, where shown, is once, few, many, or a class for clones that have expanded.

clone size: .; D gene: .; V gene: TRBV28; J gene: TRBJ1-5; CDR3 DNA: TGTGCCACCGTAACCCACGGTGGCAATCAGCCCCAGCATTTT; CDR3 protein: CATVTHGGNQPQHF
clone size: .; D gene: .; V gene: TRBV7-2; J gene: TRBJ2-7; CDR3 DNA: TGTGCCAGCAGCCTAGGAGGCAGGGTCCGTTTC; CDR3 protein: CASSLGGRVRF
clone size: once; D gene: .; V gene: TRBV28; J gene: TRBJ1-2; CDR3 DNA: TGTGCCAGCAGTTTAGGGGACGGACACTATGGCTACACCTTC; CDR3 protein: CASSLGDGHYGYTF
clone size: .; D gene: TRBD2; V gene: TRBV14; J gene: TRBJ2-7; CDR3 DNA: TGTGCCAGCAGCCAAGATCGAGATAGCGGGGCTACATACGAGCAGTACTTC; CDR3 protein: CASSQDRDSGATYEQYF
clone size: .; D gene: .; V gene: TRBV28; J gene: TRBJ1-5; CDR3 DNA: TGTGCCAGCAGTTTGCCGGGCGGCCACAATCAGCCCCAGCATTTT; CDR3 protein: CASSLPGGHNQPQHF
clone size: once; D gene: .; V gene: TRBV23-1; J gene: TRBJ1-3; CDR3 DNA: TGCGCCAGCACGGACAAGCGCAGGTATTTT; CDR3 protein: CASTDKRRYF
clone size: .; D gene: .; V gene: TRBV9; J gene: TRBJ2-7; CDR3 DNA: TGTGCCAGCAGCGTCACCGGGACTCCACTCTACGAGCAGTACTTC; CDR3 protein: CASSVTGTPLYEQYF
clone size: .; D gene: .; V gene: TRBV9; J gene: TRBJ2-6; CDR3 DNA: TGTGCCAGCAGCGTATCGGGTTCACTAGCTGGATTATCTGGGGCCAACGTCCTGACTTTC; CDR3 protein: CASSVSGSLAGLSGANVLTF
clone size: .; D gene: TRBD1; V gene: TRBV2; J gene: TRBJ2-3; CDR3 DNA: TGTGCCAGCAGTGTGGGACAGGGTAGCACAGATACGCAGTATTTT; CDR3 protein: CASSVGQGSTDTQYF
clone size: .; D gene: TRBD1; V gene: TRBV5-5; J gene: TRBJ1-4; CDR3 DNA: TGTGCCAGCAGCTTTTTAAGCCAGGGGGGTGGTGAAAAACTGTTTTTT; CDR3 protein: CASSFLSQGGGEKLFF
clone size: few; D gene: TRBD2; V gene: TRBV6-5; J gene: TRBJ2-1; CDR3 DNA: TGTGCCATCGTAGCGGGAGGGCGTAACTACAATGAGCAGTTCTTC; CDR3 protein: CAIVAGGRNYNEQFF
clone size: .; D gene: .; V gene: TRBV28; J gene: TRBJ2-6; CDR3 DNA: TGTGCCAGCCACGCATTAGAGCTCTCTGGGGCCAACGTCCTGACTTTC; CDR3 protein: CASHALELSGANVLTF
clone size: .; D gene: .; V gene: TRBV5-1; J gene: TRBJ1-1; CDR3 DNA: TGCGCCAGCAGCTTGGGACAGTTAGGGACTGAAGCTTTCTTT; CDR3 protein: CASSLGQLGTEAFF
clone size: many; D gene: .; V gene: TRBV27; J gene: TRBJ2-1; CDR3 DNA: TGTGCCAGCAGTCCCCACCGGGAGAGCTCCTACAATGAGCAGTTCTTC; CDR3 protein: CASSPHRESSYNEQFF
clone size: .; D gene: .; V gene: TRBV6-5; J gene: TRBJ1-2; CDR3 DNA: TGTGCCAGCAGTTACGCCCCAGGGATCTACACCTTC; CDR3 protein: CASSYAPGIYTF
clone size: .; D gene: .; V gene: TRBV10-3; J gene: TRBJ1-4; CDR3 DNA: TGTGCCATCCGGTCAGGCGTTAATGAAAAACTGTTTTTT; CDR3 protein: CAIRSGVNEKLFF
clone size: .; D gene: TRBD1; V gene: TRBV6-1; J gene: TRBJ1-5; CDR3 DNA: TGTGCCAGCAGTGGGAGACAGGGGGGCAATAGCAATCAGCCCCAGCATTTT; CDR3 protein: CASSGRQGGNSNQPQHF
clone size: .; D gene: TRBD1; V gene: TRBV10-3; J gene: TRBJ1-2; CDR3 DNA: TGTGCCATCAGTGAGCCGGGACAGGGGAGGTATGGCTACACCTTC; CDR3 protein: CAISEPGQGRYGYTF
clone size: .; D gene: TRBD2; V gene: TRBV11-1; J gene: TRBJ2-3; CDR3 DNA: TGTGCCAGCAGCCCTAGCGGGAGGGCGGGAGATACGCAGTATTTT; CDR3 protein: CASSPSGRAGDTQYF
clone size: .; D gene: TRBD2; V gene: TRBV5-1; J gene: TRBJ2-3; CDR3 DNA: TGCGCCAGCAGCCTCAGCGGGGTCACCTCTAGCACAGATACGCAGTATTTT; CDR3 protein: CASSLSGVTSSTDTQYF
clone size: .; D gene: TRBD2; V gene: TRBV5-1; J gene: TRBJ2-5; CDR3 DNA: TGCGCCAGCAGCTTGGGCAGGGAGGGGACCCAGTACTTC; CDR3 protein: CASSLGREGTQYF
clone size: .; D gene: .; V gene: TRBV5-4; J gene: TRBJ1-1; CDR3 DNA: TGTGCCAGCAGCTTGGGAAGGGGCAGTATGAACACTGAAGCTTTCTTT; CDR3 protein: CASSLGRGSMNTEAFF
clone size: .; D gene: .; V gene: TRBV9; J gene: TRBJ2-2; CDR3 DNA: TGTGCCAGCAGCGTAGACGTTTTTGCGAACACCGGGGAGCTGTTTTTT; CDR3 protein: CASSVDVFANTGELFF
clone size: .; D gene: .; V gene: TRBV6-5; J gene: TRBJ2-7; CDR3 DNA: TGTGCCAGCAGCGCTAGACTTGGCGAGCAGTACTTC; CDR3 protein: CASSARLGEQYF
clone size: .; D gene: .; V gene: TRBV12-3/TRBV12-4; J gene: TRBJ2-7; CDR3 DNA: TGTGCCAGCAGTTTAGGGCACGAGCAGTACTTC; CDR3 protein: CASSLGHEQYF
clone size: .; D gene: TRBD1; V gene: TRBV7-3; J gene: TRBJ2-2; CDR3 DNA: TGTGCCAGCAGCTCCTCCTCAGGGGGCAGCGGGGAGCTGTTTTTT; CDR3 protein: CASSSSSGGSGELFF
clone size: .; D gene: .; V gene: TRBV11-3; J gene: TRBJ1-1; CDR3 DNA: TGTGCCAGCAGCCTCAATGGGCTGAACACTGAAGCTTTCTTT; CDR3 protein: CASSLNGLNTEAFF
clone size: .; D gene: .; V gene: TRBV6-5; J gene: TRBJ1-1; CDR3 DNA: TGTGCCAGCAGTTACTCGCCACCAGGGTTACAAGCTTTCTTT; CDR3 protein: CASSYSPPGLQAFF
clone size: .; D gene: .; V gene: TRBV7-6; J gene: TRBJ1-1; CDR3 DNA: TGTGCCAGCAGCTTAATGGGGGACACTGAAGCTTTCTTT; CDR3 protein: CASSLMGDTEAFF
clone size: once; D gene: .; V gene: TRBV9; J gene: TRBJ1-6; CDR3 DNA: TGTGCCAGCAGCGACCGGACGGATAATTCACCCCTCCACTTT; CDR3 protein: CASSDRTDNSPLHF
clone size: .; D gene: .; V gene: TRBV7-9; J gene: TRBJ1-1; CDR3 DNA: TGTGCCAGCAGCTTAGGCGGGACACACGAGGGGGCTTTCTTT; CDR3 protein: CASSLGGTHEGAFF
clone size: once; D gene: TRBD2; V gene: TRBV5-1; J gene: TRBJ2-7; CDR3 DNA: TGCGCCAGCAGGGCGGGACTATCCTACGAGCAGTACTTC; CDR3 protein: CASRAGLSYEQYF
clone size: .; D gene: .; V gene: TRBV6-5; J gene: TRBJ2-7; CDR3 DNA: TGTGCCAGCACCCTAGCAGGGGGACTTTCCTACGAGCAGTACTTC; CDR3 protein: CASTLAGGLSYEQYF
clone size: .; D gene: TRBD2; V gene: TRBV27; J gene: TRBJ2-1; CDR3 DNA: TGTGCCAGCAGTCCCCGGGTAGCGGGGGGGTACAATGAGCAGTTCTTC; CDR3 protein: CASSPRVAGGYNEQFF
clone size: .; D gene: .; V gene: TRBV5-6; J gene: TRBJ2-4; CDR3 DNA: TGTGCCAGCATCCCACGGGGGACAGCTGGCAAAAACATTCAGTACTTC; CDR3 protein: CASIPRGTAGKNIQYF
clone size: .; D gene: TRBD2; V gene: TRBV9; J gene: TRBJ2-1; CDR3 DNA: TGTGCCAGCAGCGCCAGCGGGGACTCCTACAATGAGCAGTTCTTC; CDR3 protein: CASSASGDSYNEQFF
clone size: .; D gene: .; V gene: TRBV6-5; J gene: TRBJ1-2; CDR3 DNA: TGTGCCAGTAGTTCGGGATGTGGCTACACCTTC; CDR3 protein: CASSSGCGYTF
clone size: .; D gene: .; V gene: TRBV27; J gene: TRBJ2-7; CDR3 DNA: TGTGCCAGCAGTTTATTTGGGGGCGCCCCCTACGAGCAGTACTTC; CDR3 protein: CASSLFGGAPYEQYF
clone size: .; D gene: .; V gene: TRBV5-1; J gene: TRBJ1-4; CDR3 DNA: TGCGCCAGCAGCTTTCAGGAGACAACTAATGAAAAACTGTTTTTT; CDR3 protein: CASSFQETTNEKLFF
clone size: .; D gene: .; V gene: TRBV7-9; J gene: TRBJ2-3; CDR3 DNA: TGTGCCAGCAGCTTAGGCCTCGGAAATACGCAGTATTTT; CDR3 protein: CASSLGLGNTQYF
clone size: .; D gene: .; V gene: TRBV7-2; J gene: TRBJ1-6; CDR3 DNA: TGTGCCAGCAGCGAAGAACAGGGTCGGTCACCCCTCCACTTT; CDR3 protein: CASSEEQGRSPLHF